These T cell receptor beta chains were read from a single sample in a study of blood T cells in healthy people across ages. Using its own MiXCR run on the 5' RACE reads, TCRdb lists one record per CDR3 protein. Of 1.5 million to 2 million distinct CDR3 sequences listed, roughly 30% are singletons. The sample was blood. These receptors were obtained from a woman aged 25 to 45 in good health. The CDR3 runs from the conserved cysteine through the conserved F or W. A D gene is named only where the DNA matches it firmly. Clone size is shown for a subset of rows, as once, few, many or a class of expanded clone.

TRBV20-1	.	many	TRBJ2-4	TGCAGTGCGCCAGCCGGGCAGGCCAAAAACATTCAGTACTTC	CSAPAGQAKNIQYF
TRBV20-1	.	few	TRBJ2-1	TGCAGTGCTAGCGAGGGACCCAGCTCCTACAATGAGCAGTTCTTC	CSASEGPSSYNEQFF
TRBV5-1	TRBD2	.	TRBJ2-2	TGCGCCAGCAGCCAGGGACTAGCGGGGTACACCGGGGAGCTGTTTTTT	CASSQGLAGYTGELFF
TRBV29-1	.	few	TRBJ1-2	TGCAGCGTTGGGGACGGCAAGTCTGGCTACACCTTC	CSVGDGKSGYTF
TRBV5-6	.	once	TRBJ1-6	TGTGCCAGCAGCTTGGATTCGGGGAAAGGATCACCCCTCCACTTT	CASSLDSGKGSPLHF
TRBV4-1	.	few	TRBJ2-3	TGCGCCAGCAGCCAAGACTCTAGCGTCACAGATACGCAGTATTTT	CASSQDSSVTDTQYF
TRBV10-3	.	few	TRBJ1-2	TGTGCCATCAGTGACTCCGGGGGGATCTATGGCTACACCTTC	CAISDSGGIYGYTF
TRBV14	.	once	TRBJ1-1	TGTGCCAGCAGCCCCGGGGTGTCGGCTTTCTTT	CASSPGVSAFF
TRBV24-1	.	.	TRBJ2-2	TGTGCCACCAGTTCCAGGCTAGACACCGGGGAGCTGTTTTTT	CATSSRLDTGELFF
TRBV7-2	.	.	TRBJ2-2	TGTGTCAGCAGCCCCCTTAACACCGGGGAGCTGTTTTTT	CVSSPLNTGELFF
TRBV7-9	.	.	TRBJ2-7	TGTGCCAGCAGCTCGCGGGGCGGAGGGGGGGGCTCCTACGAGCAGTACTTC	CASSSRGGGGGSYEQYF
TRBV2	TRBD1	few	TRBJ2-1	TGTGCCAGCAGTGAACTCCCCGGGACAGGGGATTTCAATGAGCAGTTCTTC	CASSELPGTGDFNEQFF
TRBV12-3/TRBV12-4	.	.	TRBJ1-1	TGTGCCAGCAGTTTTCAGGACATTCTGAACACTGAAGCTTTCTTT	CASSFQDILNTEAFF
TRBV29-1	.	.	TRBJ1-4	TGCAGCGTTACTCGGGACCCCGAGGATGGAAAACTGTTTTTT	CSVTRDPEDGKLFF
TRBV20-1	.	once	TRBJ2-5	TGCAGTGCTAGAAGCCTGGATCAAGAGACCCAGTACTTC	CSARSLDQETQYF
TRBV12-3/TRBV12-4	.	.	TRBJ1-1	TGTGCCAGCACCGCGAGGTTGGGCAGCTCGAACACTGAAGCTTTCTTT	CASTARLGSSNTEAFF
TRBV29-1	.	.	TRBJ2-3	TGCAGCGCTGGGGCGGAGACGAGCACAGATACGCAGTATTTT	CSAGAETSTDTQYF
TRBV6-4	.	.	TRBJ2-2	TGTGCCAGCAGTGAGGCAACCGGGGAGCTGTTTTTT	CASSEATGELFF
TRBV7-2	TRBD2	few	TRBJ2-3	TGTGCCAGCAGCCACAGACTAGCGGGGGGGGGAGATACGCAGTATTTT	CASSHRLAGGGDTQYF
TRBV7-9	TRBD2	.	TRBJ2-1	TGTGCCAGCAGCCCCCTCTCCCGGGAGGGTAACTATGAGCAGTTCTTC	CASSPLSREGNYEQFF
TRBV6-1	.	.	TRBJ1-1	TGTGCCAGCACCCCAGAAGGAAACACTGAAGCTTTCTTT	CASTPEGNTEAFF
TRBV14	.	few	TRBJ1-2	TGTGCCAGCAGCCAAGATACAAGGGTTAGGGGCTACACCTTC	CASSQDTRVRGYTF
TRBV6-5	TRBD2	.	TRBJ2-3	TGTGCCAGCAGTTACCCTCGACTAGCGGGGGGTAGTTCTAGCGCAGATACGCAGTATTTT	CASSYPRLAGGSSSADTQYF
TRBV7-9	TRBD2	.	TRBJ2-1	TGTGCCAGCAGCACCAGAAAGCGGGGGGGCCTTCATGAGCAGTTCTTC	CASSTRKRGGLHEQFF
TRBV20-1	.	.	TRBJ2-7	TGCAGTGCTAGAGATTATCGAGAGGGGGGGCGTATTGTACCCTACGAGCAGTACTTC	CSARDYREGGRIVPYEQYF
TRBV29-1	.	.	TRBJ1-4	TGCAGCGTTGAGGGCGGACTCGTGAGGGGGAATGAAAAACTGTTTTTT	CSVEGGLVRGNEKLFF